This T cell receptor beta chain was identified in a study of blood T cell repertoires in COVID-19. As for the study in general: Sample material is recorded as cDNA or gDNA derived from T cells, B-cell-depleted T cells, or PBMCs.

V lost 4 bases to trimming and J lost 4 bases; unmatched junction nucleotides: 4. The CDR3 has 14 amino acids. Germline-derived CDR1 and CDR2 are KGHDR and SFDVKD. Sequenced by immunoSEQ multiplex PCR; TCRdb stores in-frame clones only, minus some. The data contain about 58,000 clones, about 80% of them singletons. The receptor was isolated from an elderly man with COVID-19, enrolled during active disease. Specimen: peripheral blood. The gene calls are TRBV24-1 and TRBJ1-2, with 8 nucleotides matching TRBD1. The CDR3 region has the DNA TGTGCCACCAGTGACCCGACAGGGGCCTATGGCTACACCTTC. It is translated as CATSDPTGAYGYTF.